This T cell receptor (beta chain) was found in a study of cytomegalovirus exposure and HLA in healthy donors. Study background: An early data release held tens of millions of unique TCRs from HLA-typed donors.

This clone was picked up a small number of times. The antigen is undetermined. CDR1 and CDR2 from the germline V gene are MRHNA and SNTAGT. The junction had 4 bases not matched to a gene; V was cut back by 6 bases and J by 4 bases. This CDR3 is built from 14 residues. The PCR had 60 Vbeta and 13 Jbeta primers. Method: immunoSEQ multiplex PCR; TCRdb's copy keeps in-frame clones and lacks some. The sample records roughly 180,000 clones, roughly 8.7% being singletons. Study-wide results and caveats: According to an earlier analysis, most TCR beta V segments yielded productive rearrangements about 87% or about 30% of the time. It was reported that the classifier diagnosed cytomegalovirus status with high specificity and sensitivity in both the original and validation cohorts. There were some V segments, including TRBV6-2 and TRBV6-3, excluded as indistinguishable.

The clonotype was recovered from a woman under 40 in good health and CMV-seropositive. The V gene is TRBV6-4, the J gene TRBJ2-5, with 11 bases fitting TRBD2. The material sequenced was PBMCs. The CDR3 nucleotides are TGTGCCAGCAGATTTAGCGGGAGGGCAGAGACCCAGTACTTC. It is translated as CASRFSGRAETQYF.